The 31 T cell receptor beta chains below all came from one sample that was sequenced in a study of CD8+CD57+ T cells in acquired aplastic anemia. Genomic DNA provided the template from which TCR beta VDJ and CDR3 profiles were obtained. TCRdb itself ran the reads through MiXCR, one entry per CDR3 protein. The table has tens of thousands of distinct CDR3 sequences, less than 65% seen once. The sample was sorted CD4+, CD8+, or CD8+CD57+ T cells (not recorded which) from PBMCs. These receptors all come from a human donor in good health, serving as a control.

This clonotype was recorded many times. The CDR3 nucleotides read TGTGCCAGTAGTAGGGGGGTGATTTCTAGCGGGAGAGACAATGAGCAGTTCTTC. Protein product: CASSRGVISSGRDNEQFF. The V and J genes are TRBV19 and TRBJ2-1, with 10 bases matching TRBD2. CDR3 length equals 18 residues. V trimming: 4 bases; J trimming: 5 bases; junction bases outside the gene matches: 14. Germline V gene data show CDR1 as LNHDA and CDR2 as SQIVND (reference sequence).

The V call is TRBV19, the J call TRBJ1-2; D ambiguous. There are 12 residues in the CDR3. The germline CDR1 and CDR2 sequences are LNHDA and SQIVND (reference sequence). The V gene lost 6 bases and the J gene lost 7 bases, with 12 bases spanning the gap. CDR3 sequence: CASSVTDLGYTF. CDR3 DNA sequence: TGTGCCAGTAGCGTAACAGACCTTGGCTACACCTTC. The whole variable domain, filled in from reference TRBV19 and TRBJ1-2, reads DGGITQSPKYLFRKEGQNVTLSCEQNLNHDAMYWYRQDPGQGLRLIYYSQIVNDFQKGDIAEGYSVSREKKESFPLTVTSAQKNPTAFYLCASSVTDLGYTFGSGTRLTVV.

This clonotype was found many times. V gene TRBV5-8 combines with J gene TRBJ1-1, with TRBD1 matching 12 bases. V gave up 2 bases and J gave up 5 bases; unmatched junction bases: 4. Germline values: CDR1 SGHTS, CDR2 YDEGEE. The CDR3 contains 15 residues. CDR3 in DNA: TGTGCCAGCAGCTTAGGGACAGGGGGCATTACTGAAGCTTTCTTT. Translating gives CASSLGTGGITEAFF. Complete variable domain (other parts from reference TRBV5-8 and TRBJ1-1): EAGVTQSPTHLIKTRGQQATLRCSPISGHTSVYWYQQALGLGLQFLLWYDEGEERNRGNFPPRFSGRQFPNYSSELNVNALELEDSALYLCASSLGTGGITEAFFGQGTRLTVV.

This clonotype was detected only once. Here the CDR3 reads CASRPGQGAIQPQHF. DNA of the CDR3: TGTGCCAGTAGACCGGGACAGGGGGCAATTCAGCCCCAGCATTTT. The chain uses TRBV19 and TRBJ1-5; 12 bases match TRBD1. V dropped 6 bases and J dropped 6; count of bases not matched to a gene: 6. Germline V gene lookup returns CDR1 LNHDA and CDR2 SQIVND (reference sequence). The CDR3 runs to 15 residues.

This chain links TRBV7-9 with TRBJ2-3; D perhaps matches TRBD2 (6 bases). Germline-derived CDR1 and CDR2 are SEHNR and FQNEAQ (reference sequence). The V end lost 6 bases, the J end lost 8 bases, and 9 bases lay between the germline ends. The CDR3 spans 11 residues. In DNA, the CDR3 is TGTGCCAGCAGGGAGGGTTTTACGCAGTATTTT. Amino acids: CASREGFTQYF.

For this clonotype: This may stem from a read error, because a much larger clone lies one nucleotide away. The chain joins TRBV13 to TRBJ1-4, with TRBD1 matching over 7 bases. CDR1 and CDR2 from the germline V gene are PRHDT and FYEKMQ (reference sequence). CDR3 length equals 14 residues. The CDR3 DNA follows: TGTGCCAGCAGCCTCGGGACAGCTTATGAAAAACTGTGTTTT. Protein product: CASSLGTAYEKLCF.

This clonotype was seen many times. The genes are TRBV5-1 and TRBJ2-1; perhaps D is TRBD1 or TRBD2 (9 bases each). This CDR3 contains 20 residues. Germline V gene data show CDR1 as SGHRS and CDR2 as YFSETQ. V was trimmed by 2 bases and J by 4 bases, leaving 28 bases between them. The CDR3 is CASSLQGASGSGRRYNEQFF. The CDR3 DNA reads TGCGCCAGCAGCTTACAGGGGGCGTCGGGCAGCGGGAGGCGATACAATGAGCAGTTCTTC.

The CDR3 reads CASSLETPTEAFF. The DNA for the CDR3 is TGCGCCAGCAGCTTGGAGACACCGACTGAAGCTTTCTTT. The V and J genes are TRBV5-1 and TRBJ1-1; D uncertain. V gave up 0 bases and J gave up 5 bases, with 8 bases separating them. Germline V lookup: CDR1 SGHRS, CDR2 YFSETQ. The CDR3 is 13 amino acids.

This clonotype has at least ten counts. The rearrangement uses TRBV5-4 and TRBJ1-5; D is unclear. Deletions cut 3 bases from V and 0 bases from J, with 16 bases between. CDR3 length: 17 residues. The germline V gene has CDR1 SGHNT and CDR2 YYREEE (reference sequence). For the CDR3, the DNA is TGTGCCAGCAGCTCCGGGCCCGAACCTAATAGCAATCAGCCCCAGCATTTT. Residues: CASSSGPEPNSNQPQHF.

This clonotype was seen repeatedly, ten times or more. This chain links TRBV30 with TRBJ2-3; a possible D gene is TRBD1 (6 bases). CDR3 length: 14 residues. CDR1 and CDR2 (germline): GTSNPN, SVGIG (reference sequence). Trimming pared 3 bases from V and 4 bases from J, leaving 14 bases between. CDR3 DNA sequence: TGTGCCTGGAGGAAAAGGGGGAGCCCAGATACGCAGTATTTT. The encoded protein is CAWRKRGSPDTQYF.

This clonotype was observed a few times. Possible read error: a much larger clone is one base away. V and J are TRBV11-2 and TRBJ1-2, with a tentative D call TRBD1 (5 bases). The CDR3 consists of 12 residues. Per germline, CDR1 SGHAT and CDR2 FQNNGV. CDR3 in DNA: TGTGCCAGCAGCCTAGACGGGGACGGCTACACCTTC. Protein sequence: CASSLDGDGYTF.

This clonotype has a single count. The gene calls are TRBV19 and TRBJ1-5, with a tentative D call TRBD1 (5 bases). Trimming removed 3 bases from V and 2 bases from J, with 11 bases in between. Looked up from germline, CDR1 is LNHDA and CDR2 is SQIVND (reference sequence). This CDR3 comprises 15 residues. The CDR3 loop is CASSISAGGNQPQHF. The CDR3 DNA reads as TGTGCCAGTAGTATCTCGGCGGGGGGCAATCAGCCCCAGCATTTT.

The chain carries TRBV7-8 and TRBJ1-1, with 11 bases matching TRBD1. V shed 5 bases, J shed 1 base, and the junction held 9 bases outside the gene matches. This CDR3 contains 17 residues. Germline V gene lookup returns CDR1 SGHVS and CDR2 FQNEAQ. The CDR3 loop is CASSAQSGQGANTEAFF. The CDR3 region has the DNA TGTGCCAGCAGCGCGCAGTCCGGACAGGGGGCGAACACTGAAGCTTTCTTT.

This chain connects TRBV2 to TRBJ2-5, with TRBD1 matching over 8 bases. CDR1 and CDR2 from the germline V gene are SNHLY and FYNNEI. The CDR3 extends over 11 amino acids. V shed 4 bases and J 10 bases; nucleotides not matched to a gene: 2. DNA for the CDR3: TGTGCCAGCAGTGGACAGGGGAGCCAGTACTTC. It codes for CASSGQGSQYF.

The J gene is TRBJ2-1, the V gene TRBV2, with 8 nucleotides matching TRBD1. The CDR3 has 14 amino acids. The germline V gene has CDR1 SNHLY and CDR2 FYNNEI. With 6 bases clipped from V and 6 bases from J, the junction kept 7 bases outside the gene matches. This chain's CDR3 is CASRTGTGANEQFF. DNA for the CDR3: TGTGCCAGCAGGACCGGGACAGGAGCCAATGAGCAGTTCTTC.

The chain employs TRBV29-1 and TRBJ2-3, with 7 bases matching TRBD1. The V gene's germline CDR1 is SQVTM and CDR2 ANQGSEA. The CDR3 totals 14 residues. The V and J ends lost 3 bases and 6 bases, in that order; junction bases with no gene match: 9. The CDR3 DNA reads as TGCAGCGTTGAGAAGGGACAGACCCTTGATACGCAGTATTTT. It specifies CSVEKGQTLDTQYF.

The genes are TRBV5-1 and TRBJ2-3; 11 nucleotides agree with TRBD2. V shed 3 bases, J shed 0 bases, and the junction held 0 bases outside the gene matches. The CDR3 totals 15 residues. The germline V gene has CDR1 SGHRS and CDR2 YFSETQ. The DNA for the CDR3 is TGCGCCAGCAGCTGGACTAGCGGGAGCACAGATACGCAGTATTTT. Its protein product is CASSWTSGSTDTQYF.

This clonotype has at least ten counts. In DNA form, the CDR3 reads TGCAGTGCTAGTTTGCCGACAGTCAGGGCGCGCACTGAAGCTTTCTTT. It codes for CSASLPTVRARTEAFF. V usage is TRBV20-1 and J usage is TRBJ1-1, with D perhaps matching TRBD1 (5 bases). V was trimmed by 3 bases and J by 4 bases, leaving 21 bases between them. CDR3 size: 16 residues. CDR1 and CDR2 from the germline V gene are DFQATT and SNEGSKA (reference sequence).

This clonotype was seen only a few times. CDR3 bases: TGCGCCAGCAGTGATCTTTACGAGCAGTACTTC. It specifies CASSDLYEQYF. The chain combines TRBV10-1 with TRBJ2-7; D gene unclear. Germline V gene data show CDR1 as WNHNN and CDR2 as SYGVQD (reference sequence). This CDR3 is 11 amino acids long. Trimming removed 3 bases from V and 4 bases from J, with 4 bases in between.

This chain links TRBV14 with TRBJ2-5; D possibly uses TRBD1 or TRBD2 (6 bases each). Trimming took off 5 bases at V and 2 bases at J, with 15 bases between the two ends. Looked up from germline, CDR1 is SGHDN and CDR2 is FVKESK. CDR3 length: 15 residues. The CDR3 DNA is TGTGCCAGCAGCGTAGGGGGGCAACAACAAGAGACCCAGTACTTC. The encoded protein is CASSVGGQQQETQYF.

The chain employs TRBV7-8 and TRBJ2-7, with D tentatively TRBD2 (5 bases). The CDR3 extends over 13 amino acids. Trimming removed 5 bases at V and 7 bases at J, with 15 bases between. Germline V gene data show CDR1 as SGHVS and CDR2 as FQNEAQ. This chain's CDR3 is CASSVGAGLEQYF. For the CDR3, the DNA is TGTGCCAGCAGCGTTGGCGCGGGCTTGGAGCAGTACTTC.

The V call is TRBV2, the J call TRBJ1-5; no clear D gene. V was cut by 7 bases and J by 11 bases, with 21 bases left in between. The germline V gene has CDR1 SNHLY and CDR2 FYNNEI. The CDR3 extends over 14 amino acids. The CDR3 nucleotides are TGTGCCAGCAAAACCCCGCCCCGCACCCAGACCCAGCATTTT. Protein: CASKTPPRTQTQHF.

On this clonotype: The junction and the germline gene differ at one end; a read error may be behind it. The CDR3 is CASSEDRGDSPLHF. CDR3 nucleotides: TGTGCCAGCAGCGAAGACAGGGGAGATTCACCCCTCCACTTT. The chain joins TRBV2 to TRBJ1-6; TRBD1 matches at 8 bases. CDR1 SNHLY and CDR2 FYNNEI come from the germline V gene. This CDR3 is 14 amino acids long.

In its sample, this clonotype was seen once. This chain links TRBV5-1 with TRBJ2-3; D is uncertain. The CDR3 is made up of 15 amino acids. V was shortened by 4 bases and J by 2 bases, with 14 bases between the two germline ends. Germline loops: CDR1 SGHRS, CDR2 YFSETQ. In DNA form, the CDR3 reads TGCGCCAGCAGCGGGCGGACCCTACCCACAGATACGCAGTATTTT. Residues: CASSGRTLPTDTQYF.

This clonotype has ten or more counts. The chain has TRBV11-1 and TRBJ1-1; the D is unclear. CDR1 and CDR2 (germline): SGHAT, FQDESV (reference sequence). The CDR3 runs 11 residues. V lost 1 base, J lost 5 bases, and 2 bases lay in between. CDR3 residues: CASSLGTEAFF. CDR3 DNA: TGTGCCAGCAGCTTAGGGACTGAAGCTTTCTTT. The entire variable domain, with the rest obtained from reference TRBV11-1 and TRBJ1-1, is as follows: EAEVAQSPRYKITEKSQAVAFWCDPISGHATLYWYRQILGQGPELLVQFQDESVVDDSQLPKDRFSAERLKGVDSTLKIQPAELGDSAMYLCASSLGTEAFFGQGTRLTVV.

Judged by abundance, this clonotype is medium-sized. This chain's CDR3 is CASVREVNQPQHF. CDR3 in DNA: TGTGCCAGCGTCAGGGAGGTCAATCAGCCCCAGCATTTT. The chain links TRBV2 to TRBJ1-5, with TRBD1 as a possible D gene (5 bases). This CDR3 contains 13 residues. V lost 8 bases, J lost 3 bases, and 11 bases lay in between. Germline-derived CDR1 and CDR2 are SNHLY and FYNNEI.

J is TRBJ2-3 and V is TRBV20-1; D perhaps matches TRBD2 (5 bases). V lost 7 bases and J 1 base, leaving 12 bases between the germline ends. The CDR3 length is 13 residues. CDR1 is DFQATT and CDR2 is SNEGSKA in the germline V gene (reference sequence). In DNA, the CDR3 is TGCAGTGTGGGGAGTCCGGGCACAGATACGCAGTATTTT. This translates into CSVGSPGTDTQYF.

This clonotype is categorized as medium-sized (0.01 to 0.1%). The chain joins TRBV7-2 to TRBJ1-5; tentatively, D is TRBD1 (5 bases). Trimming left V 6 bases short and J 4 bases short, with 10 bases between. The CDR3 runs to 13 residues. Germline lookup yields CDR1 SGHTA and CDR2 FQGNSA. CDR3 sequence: CASSRGGNQPQHF. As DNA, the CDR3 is TGTGCCAGCAGTCGGGGGGGGAATCAGCCCCAGCATTTT.

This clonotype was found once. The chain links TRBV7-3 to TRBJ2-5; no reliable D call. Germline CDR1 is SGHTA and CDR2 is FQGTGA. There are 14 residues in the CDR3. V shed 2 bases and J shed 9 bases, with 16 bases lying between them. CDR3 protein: CASSLDFGNGAQYF. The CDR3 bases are TGTGCCAGCAGCTTAGATTTCGGAAATGGGGCCCAGTACTTC.

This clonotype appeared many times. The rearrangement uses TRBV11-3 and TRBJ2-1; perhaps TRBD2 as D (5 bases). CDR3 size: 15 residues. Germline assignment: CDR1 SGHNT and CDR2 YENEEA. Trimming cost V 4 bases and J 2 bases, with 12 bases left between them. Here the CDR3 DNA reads TGTGCCAGCAGCTCACCCCTAGCCGCCTACAATGAGCAGTTCTTC. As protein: CASSSPLAAYNEQFF.

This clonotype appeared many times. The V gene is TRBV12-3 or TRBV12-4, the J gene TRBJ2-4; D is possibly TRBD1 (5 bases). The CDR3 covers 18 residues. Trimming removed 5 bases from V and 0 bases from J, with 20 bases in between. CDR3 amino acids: CASSPLLGQGLAKNIQYF. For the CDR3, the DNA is TGTGCCAGCAGTCCGCTTTTAGGGCAGGGTCTAGCCAAAAACATTCAGTACTTC.